This T cell receptor beta chain was observed in a study of T cells after yellow fever vaccination. Overall study: Preparation of fractions with low cell numbers was performed using SMART-Seq v4 Ultra Low Input. Study outcomes and limitations: A weaker secondary response peaked on day 5, the primary on day 15.

Universal primer sites and UMIs were introduced during 5'RACE template-switching synthesis of TCR cDNA. One entry per CDR3 protein results from TCRdb running MiXCR on the 5' RACE reads. Of some 340,000 distinct CDR3 sequences detected, around 10% appear once; the ten largest clones hold about 3.5%. This clonotype was found a few times. The antigen is undetermined. The sequence derives from a man younger than 35 who received the YFV17D yellow fever vaccine. The sample here was CD4+ T cells sorted from PBMCs, taken 45 days after the yellow fever booster vaccination.

The CDR3 region is CASRGRTATGELFF. DNA of the CDR3: TGTGCCAGCAGGGGCAGGACAGCTACCGGGGAGCTGTTTTTT. This rearrangement joins TRBV12-3 or TRBV12-4 to TRBJ2-2; weak D call: TRBD1 (6 bases). This CDR3 contains 14 residues. V lost 6 bases to trimming and J lost 5 bases, with 13 bases between them.